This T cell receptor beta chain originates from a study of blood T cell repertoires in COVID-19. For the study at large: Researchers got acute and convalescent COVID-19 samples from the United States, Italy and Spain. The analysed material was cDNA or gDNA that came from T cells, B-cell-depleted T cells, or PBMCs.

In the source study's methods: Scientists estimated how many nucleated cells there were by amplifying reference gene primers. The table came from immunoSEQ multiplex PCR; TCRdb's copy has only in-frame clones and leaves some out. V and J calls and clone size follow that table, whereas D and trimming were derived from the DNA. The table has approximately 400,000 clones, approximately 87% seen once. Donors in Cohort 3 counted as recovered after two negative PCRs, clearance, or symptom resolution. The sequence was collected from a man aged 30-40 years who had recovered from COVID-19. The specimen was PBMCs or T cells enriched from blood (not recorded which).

CDR3: CASRKAQGSGQPQHF. CDR3 nucleotides: TGTGCCAGCAGGAAGGCACAGGGATCGGGGCAGCCCCAGCATTTT. V gene TRBV27 combines with J gene TRBJ1-5; a weak D match, TRBD1 (6 bases). CDR3 length equals 15 residues. Trimming took 6 bases from V and 7 from J, leaving 19 bases between them. From germline, CDR1 is MNHEY and CDR2 SMNVEV (reference sequence).